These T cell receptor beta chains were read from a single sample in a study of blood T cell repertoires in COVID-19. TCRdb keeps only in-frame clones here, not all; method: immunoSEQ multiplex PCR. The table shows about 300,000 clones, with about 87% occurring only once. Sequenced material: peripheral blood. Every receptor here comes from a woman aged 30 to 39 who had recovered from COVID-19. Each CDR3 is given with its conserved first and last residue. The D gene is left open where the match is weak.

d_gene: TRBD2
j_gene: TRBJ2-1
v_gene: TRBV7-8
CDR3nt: TGTGCCAGCAACAAAGGACTAGCGGGCAATGAGCAGTTCTTC
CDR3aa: CASNKGLAGNEQFF

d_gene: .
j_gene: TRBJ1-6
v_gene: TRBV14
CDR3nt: TGTGCCAGCAGCAAAACTCGAGTGAGAGAGAGAAACTCCTATAATTCACCCCTCCACTTT
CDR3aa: CASSKTRVRERNSYNSPLHF

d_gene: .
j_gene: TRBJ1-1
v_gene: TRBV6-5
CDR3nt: TGTGCCAGCAGTTACAGGGGGATCGTCACTGAAGCTTTCTTT
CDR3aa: CASSYRGIVTEAFF

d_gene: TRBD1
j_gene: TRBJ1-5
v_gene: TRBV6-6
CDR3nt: TGTGCCAGCAGACGAGGACAGGGGGCTTTGCGCGTGAAGCCCCAGCATTTT
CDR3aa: CASRRGQGALRVKPQHF

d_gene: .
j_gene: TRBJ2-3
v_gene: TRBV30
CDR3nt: TGTGCCTGGAGCCAGTTCGGAGCTACGCAGTATTTT
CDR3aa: CAWSQFGATQYF

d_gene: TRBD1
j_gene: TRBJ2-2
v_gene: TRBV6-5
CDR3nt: TGTGCCAGCATCATCCCAGGGGGTAGCGGGGAGCTGTTTTTT
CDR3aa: CASIIPGGSGELFF

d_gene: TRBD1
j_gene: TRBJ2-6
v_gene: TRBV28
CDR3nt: TGTGCCAGCTGGGACAGGGGGCTATCTGGGGCCAACGTCCTGACTTTC
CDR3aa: CASWDRGLSGANVLTF

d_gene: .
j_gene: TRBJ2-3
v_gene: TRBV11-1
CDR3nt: TGTGCCAGCAGCCCCCGCTGGCGGAATTTAGATACGCAGTATTTT
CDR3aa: CASSPRWRNLDTQYF

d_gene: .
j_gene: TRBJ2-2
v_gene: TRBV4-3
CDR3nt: TGCGCCAGCAGCCAAGAGTTGAGTCGGACCGGGGAGCTGTTTTTT
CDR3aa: CASSQELSRTGELFF

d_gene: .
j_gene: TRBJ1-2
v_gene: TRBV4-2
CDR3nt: TGTGCCAGCAGCCAAGATAGGGGAAACACGGGCAAGACGGGCTACACCTTC
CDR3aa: CASSQDRGNTGKTGYTF

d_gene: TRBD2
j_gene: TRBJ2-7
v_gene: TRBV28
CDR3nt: TGTGCCAGCAGTCCCCCGGGACTAGCGAGTTACGAGCAGTACTTC
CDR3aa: CASSPPGLASYEQYF

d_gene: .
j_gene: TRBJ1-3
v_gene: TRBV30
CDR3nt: TGTGCCTGGAGTCCTCCCGGGAGCTCTGGAAACACCATATATTTT
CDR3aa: CAWSPPGSSGNTIYF

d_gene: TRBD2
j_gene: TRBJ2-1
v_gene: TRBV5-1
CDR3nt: TGCGCCAGCAGTTCGCTAGCGGGGGGCGACAATGAGCAGTTCTTC
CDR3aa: CASSSLAGGDNEQFF

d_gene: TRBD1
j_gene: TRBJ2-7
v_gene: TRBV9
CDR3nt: TGTGCCAGCAGCGTGACAGGGGAGAGGTCCTACGAGCAGTACTTC
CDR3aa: CASSVTGERSYEQYF

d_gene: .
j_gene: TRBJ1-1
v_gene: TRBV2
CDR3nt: TGTGCCAGCAGTCTTGCACAGGGATACACTGAAGCTTTCTTT
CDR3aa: CASSLAQGYTEAFF

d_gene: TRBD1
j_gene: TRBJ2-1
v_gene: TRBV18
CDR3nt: TGTGCCAGCTCACCACCTACGGACAGGGGGTCCTACAATGAGCAGTTCTTC
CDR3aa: CASSPPTDRGSYNEQFF

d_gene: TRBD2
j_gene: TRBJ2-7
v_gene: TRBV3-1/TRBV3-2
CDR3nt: TGTGCCAGCAGCCAAGGACTAGCGGGCGAGCAGTACTTC
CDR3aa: CASSQGLAGEQYF

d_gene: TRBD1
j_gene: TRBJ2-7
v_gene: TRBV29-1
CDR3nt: TGCAGCGTGGCCGGACAGGGGGCCTACGAGCAGTACTTC
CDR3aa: CSVAGQGAYEQYF

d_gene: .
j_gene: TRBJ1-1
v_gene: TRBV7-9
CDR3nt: TGTGCCAGCATTTCCCTAACAGGGAACACTGAAGCTTTCTTT
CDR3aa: CASISLTGNTEAFF

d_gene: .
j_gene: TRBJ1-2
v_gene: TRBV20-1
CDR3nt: TGCAGTGCTAGTGGGGGCAAAGTCAACTATGGCTACACCTTC
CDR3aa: CSASGGKVNYGYTF

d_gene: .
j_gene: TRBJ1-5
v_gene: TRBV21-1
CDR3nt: TGTGCCAGCAGCAAAGTTCCAGGTTATCAGCCCCAGCATTTT
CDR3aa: CASSKVPGYQPQHF

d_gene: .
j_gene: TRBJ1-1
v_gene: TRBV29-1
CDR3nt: TGCAGCGTTGACGTAGACAGTGAAGCTTTCTTT
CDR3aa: CSVDVDSEAFF